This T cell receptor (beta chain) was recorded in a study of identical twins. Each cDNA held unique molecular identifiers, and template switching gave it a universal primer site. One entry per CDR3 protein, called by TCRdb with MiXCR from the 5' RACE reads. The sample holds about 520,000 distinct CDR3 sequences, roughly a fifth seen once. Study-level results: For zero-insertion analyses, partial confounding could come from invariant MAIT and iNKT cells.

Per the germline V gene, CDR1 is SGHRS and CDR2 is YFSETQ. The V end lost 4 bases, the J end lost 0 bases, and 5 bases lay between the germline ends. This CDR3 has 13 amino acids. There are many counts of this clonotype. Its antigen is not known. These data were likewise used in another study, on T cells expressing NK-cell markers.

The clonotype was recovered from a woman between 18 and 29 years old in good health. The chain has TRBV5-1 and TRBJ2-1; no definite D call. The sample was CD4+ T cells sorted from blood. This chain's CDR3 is CASSKDSYNEQFF. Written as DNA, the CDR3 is TGCGCCAGCAGCAAGGACTCCTACAATGAGCAGTTCTTC.